Shown below are 20 T cell receptor beta chains from a single sample sequenced in a study of CXCR3-negative and CXCR3-positive naive CD8 T cells. Researchers prepared the TRB cDNA libraries using 5' RACE with UMI labels. TCRdb reprocessed the 5' RACE reads; each CDR3 protein has one entry and no DNA is given. There are roughly 120,000 distinct CDR3 sequences in the sample, with about 0.54% held by the top ten. Study-wide findings and caveats: The TRB CDR3s that CXCR3-positive naive cells carried were more hydrophobic than those of CXCR3-negative naive cells.

These receptors lack a known antigen. Specimen: naive CXCR3+ CD8+ T cells from blood. Subset of the sample: CD45RO-CCR7+CD27+CD95- naive CD8+ T cells expressing CXCR3 (TNR3+). The source of these receptors is a human donor in good health. Some clones in this sample may be carry-over from other donors' samples.

The gene calls are TRBV25-1 and TRBJ1-1. Germline CDR1 and CDR2: MGHDK and SYGVNS. The CDR3 length is 13 residues. CDR3 sequence reads: CASTPGLNTEAFF.

V usage is TRBV28 and J usage is TRBJ2-4. CDR1 is MDHEN and CDR2 is SYDVKM in the germline V gene. This CDR3 comprises 13 residues. The CDR3 here is CASQVGAKNIQYF.

This chain joins TRBV19 and TRBJ1-4; TCRdb calls TRBD1, which cannot be checked without DNA. Germline CDR1 is LNHDA and CDR2 is SQIVND (reference sequence). This CDR3 contains 15 residues. CDR3 sequence: CASQQGVATNEKLFF.

This sequence joins TRBV29-1 and TRBJ2-7; the TCRdb D gene call, TRBD1, has no DNA to confirm it. The CDR3 consists of 13 residues. Germline V CDR1 and CDR2: SQVTM, ANQGSEA. The CDR3 loop reads CIADTGLPYEQYF.

The rearrangement links TRBV27 to TRBJ2-7. The CDR3 runs to 13 residues. Germline lookup yields CDR1 MNHEY and CDR2 SMNVEV (reference sequence). CDR3 sequence reads: CASSLSFSYEQYF.

V is TRBV12-3 or TRBV12-4 and J is TRBJ1-4; as DNA is missing, the TRBD1 call by TCRdb cannot be tested. This CDR3 comprises 16 residues. The CDR3 here is CASMGQEIATNEKLFF.

This rearrangement joins TRBV15 to TRBJ2-7; TCRdb outputs TRBD2, but without DNA this stays unchecked. The germline V gene encodes CDR1 LNHNV and CDR2 YYDKDF (reference sequence). The CDR3 runs to 15 residues. CDR3 in amino acids: CATSRVTPPLAGVSF. Variable domain in full (rest from reference TRBV15 and TRBJ2-7): DAMVIQNPRYQVTQFGKPVTLSCSQTLNHNVMYWYQQKSSQAPKLLFHYYDKDFNNEADTPDNFQSRRPNTSFCFLDIRSPGLGDTAMYLCATSRVTPPLAGVSFGPGTRLTVT.

The chain employs TRBV7-9 and TRBJ2-3. This CDR3 has 12 amino acids. Germline V gives CDR1 SEHNR, CDR2 FQNEAQ (reference sequence). CDR3 protein: CASSSFTDTQYF.

The CDR3 loop reads CSASLGQAAGYGYTF. The chain employs TRBV20-1 and TRBJ1-2; TCRdb calls TRBD1, which cannot be checked without DNA. Germline CDR1 DFQATT, CDR2 SNEGSKA (reference sequence). There are 15 residues in the CDR3.

V and J are TRBV12-3 or TRBV12-4 and TRBJ2-7; TCRdb designates TRBD1, a call that cannot be tested without DNA. CDR3 length equals 14 residues. The chain's CDR3 is CASSVGGAWNEQYF.

This sequence joins TRBV6-5 and TRBJ2-3; TCRdb calls TRBD1, which cannot be checked without DNA. Germline assignment: CDR1 MNHEY and CDR2 SVGAGI. The CDR3 has 15 residues. The CDR3 is CASSYVAGGQDTQYF.

The rearrangement links TRBV7-9 to TRBJ1-1; TCRdb selects TRBD1, and the lack of DNA leaves this call unchecked. The CDR3 has 13 amino acids. Germline CDR1 reads SEHNR; CDR2 reads FQNEAQ (reference sequence). The CDR3 here is CASRTTGDTEAFF.

This rearrangement joins TRBV15 to TRBJ1-1. Germline values: CDR1 LNHNV, CDR2 YYDKDF (reference sequence). The CDR3 has 14 residues. The CDR3 protein is CATSRLRWDTEAFF.

The CDR3 sequence is CACNGQGTYNEQFF. The chain carries TRBV30 and TRBJ2-1. The CDR3 covers 14 residues. Per the germline V gene, CDR1 is GTSNPN and CDR2 is SVGIG (reference sequence).

The chain combines TRBV6-2 or TRBV6-3 with TRBJ2-1; checking the TCRdb D call of TRBD2 is not possible without DNA. The length of the CDR3 is 18 residues. The germline CDR1 and CDR2 sequences are MNHEY and SVGEGT. The CDR3 reads CASSPSSGGLLSYNEQFF.

The chain couples TRBV10-2 to TRBJ1-2; TCRdb outputs TRBD1, but without DNA this stays unchecked. The germline gives CDR1 WSHSY, CDR2 SAAADI. CDR3 length: 15 residues. CDR3 region: CASSESITGAYGYTF.

V gene TRBV5-1 combines with J gene TRBJ2-1; TCRdb outputs TRBD2, but without DNA this stays unchecked. This CDR3 has 16 residues. The germline gives CDR1 SGHRS, CDR2 YFSETQ. The CDR3 protein is CASSLVAGGPYNEQFF. Complete variable domain (other parts from reference TRBV5-1 and TRBJ2-1): KAGVTQTPRYLIKTRGQQVTLSCSPISGHRSVSWYQQTPGQGLQFLFEYFSETQRNKGNFPGRFSGRQFSNSRSEMNVSTLELGDSALYLCASSLVAGGPYNEQFFGPGTRLTVL.

This chain connects TRBV29-1 to TRBJ2-1; TCRdb calls TRBD2, which cannot be checked without DNA. This CDR3 region has 17 residues. Germline loops: CDR1 SQVTM, CDR2 ANQGSEA. This CDR3 is CSVDPGLAGGSYNEQFF.

J is TRBJ2-7 and V is TRBV11-2. Germline V gene data show CDR1 as SGHAT and CDR2 as FQNNGV. The CDR3 extends over 14 amino acids. The CDR3 sequence: CASSLHSNWDEQYF.

This sequence joins TRBV25-1 and TRBJ2-1; TCRdb's D gene call, TRBD1, goes unchecked for lack of DNA. The germline V gene encodes CDR1 MGHDK and CDR2 SYGVNS. The CDR3 runs 17 residues. CDR3 loop: CASSEKGDRGTWGEQFF.